Included here is one T cell receptor (beta chain) sequence, with context. Its antigen is unidentified. Sequencing libraries for TCR beta were prepared with iRepertoire HTBI primers and Arm-PCR of CDR3 regions. Each CDR3 protein gets one entry after TCRdb re-called the multiplex PCR reads with MiXCR. The sample holds a few hundred thousand distinct CDR3 sequences; roughly 23% are singletons and the top ten take less than 15%. Time point of the sample: persistent/refractory GD, antithyroid drugs over 5 years with positive TRAb. TCR sequences were obtained from RNA taken from PBMCs. These data originate in a study of regulatory T cells in long-lasting Graves disease. General study points: Persistent cases of Graves' showed reduced TCR diversity relative to newly diagnosed patients. Patients with persistent disease shared roughly 3,000 public clonotypes, outpacing the roughly 1,000 shared by new patients.

The germline V and J ends were trimmed by 5 bases and 0 bases, with 11 bases remaining between them. Germline V gene lookup returns CDR1 MNHNS and CDR2 SASEGT. The CDR3 runs to 15 residues. The material sequenced was peripheral blood mononuclear cells (PBMCs), taken when the disease was refractory, from a patient treated with antithyroid drugs. This TCR was recovered from a female donor with Graves disease. The V gene is TRBV6-1, the J gene TRBJ1-3; tentative D call: TRBD1 (6 bases). The CDR3 loop is CASSPRGYSGNTIYF. In DNA, the CDR3 is TGTGCCAGCAGTCCTAGGGGGTACTCTGGAAACACCATATATTTT.